This T cell receptor beta chain appears in the sequencing data of a study of T-cell reconstitution after alpha-beta-depleted transplantation in children. Study-wide points: A year had passed since transplant, and T-cell counts and diversity by then came mostly from newly produced T cells. The origin of high day-60 TCRbeta diversity in some patients lay in surviving recipient T cells and thymic progenitors.

This clonotype was counted ten times or more. Its antigen remains unidentified. For TCRbeta, the library was prepared with unique molecular identifiers. TCRdb passed the PCR reads through MiXCR, listing each CDR3 protein once. The table shows about 300,000 distinct CDR3 sequences, with roughly a tenth occurring only once. CDR1 is LGHNA, CDR2 YSLEER, per germline. V shed 0 bases, J shed 1 base, and the junction held 1 base outside the gene matches. This CDR3 has 16 amino acids. The chain links TRBV4-3 to TRBJ2-2; 8 positions match TRBD1. The source material was PBMCs, sampled before TCRalphabeta/CD19-depleted stem cell transplant. The source is a boy under two years old with acute myeloid leukemia, due to receive a stem cell transplant. The CDR3 loop reads CASSQDGTGNTGELFF. The CDR3 DNA sequence: TGCGCCAGCAGCCAAGATGGGACAGGGAACACCGGGGAGCTGTTTTTT.